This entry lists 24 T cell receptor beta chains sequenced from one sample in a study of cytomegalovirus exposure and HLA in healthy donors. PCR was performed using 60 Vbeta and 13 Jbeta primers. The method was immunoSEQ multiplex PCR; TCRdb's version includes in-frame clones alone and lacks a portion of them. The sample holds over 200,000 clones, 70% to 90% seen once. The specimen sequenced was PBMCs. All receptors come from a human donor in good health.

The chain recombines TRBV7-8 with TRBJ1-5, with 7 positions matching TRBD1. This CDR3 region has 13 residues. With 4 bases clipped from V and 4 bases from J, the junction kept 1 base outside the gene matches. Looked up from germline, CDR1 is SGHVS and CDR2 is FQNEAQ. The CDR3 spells CASSWDRNQPQHF. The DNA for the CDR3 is TGTGCCAGCAGCTGGGACAGAAATCAGCCCCAGCATTTT.

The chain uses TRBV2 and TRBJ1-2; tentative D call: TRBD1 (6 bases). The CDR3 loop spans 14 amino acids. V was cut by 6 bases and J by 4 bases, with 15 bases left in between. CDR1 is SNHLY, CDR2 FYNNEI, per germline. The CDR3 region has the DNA TGTGCCAGCAGGACCCAGGGGTCGGTCTATGGCTACACCTTC. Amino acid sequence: CASRTQGSVYGYTF.

The CDR3 reads CASGTGAYEQYF. Written as DNA, the CDR3 is TGTGCCAGCGGGACAGGGGCCTACGAGCAGTACTTC. The V gene is TRBV19, the J gene TRBJ2-7; TRBD1 matches at 10 bases. V shed 9 bases and J 2 bases; nucleotides not matched to a gene: 1. This CDR3 contains 12 residues. Germline CDR1 and CDR2: LNHDA and SQIVND (reference sequence).

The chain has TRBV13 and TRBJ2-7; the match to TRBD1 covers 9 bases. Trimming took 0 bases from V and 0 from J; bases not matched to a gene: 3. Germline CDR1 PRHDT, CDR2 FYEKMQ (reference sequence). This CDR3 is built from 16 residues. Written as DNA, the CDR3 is TGTGCCAGCAGCTTAGGGGGACAGGGTGACTCCTACGAGCAGTACTTC. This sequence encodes CASSLGGQGDSYEQYF.

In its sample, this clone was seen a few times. Written as DNA, the CDR3 is TGTGCCACCAGCAGAGTCGGCCCGACAGGGTGGGCGTATGGCTACACCTTC. This translates into CATSRVGPTGWAYGYTF. The V gene is TRBV15, the J gene TRBJ1-2; TRBD1 aligns across 7 bases. This CDR3 comprises 17 residues. The germline CDR1 and CDR2 sequences are LNHNV and YYDKDF (reference sequence). V trimming: 1 base; J trimming: 5 bases; junction bases outside the gene matches: 13.

This chain's CDR3 is CASSWRDTGELFF. CDR3 nucleotides: TGTGCCAGCAGCTGGAGGGACACCGGGGAGCTGTTTTTT. This chain links TRBV7-9 with TRBJ2-2; a weak D match, TRBD2 (6 bases). The CDR3 loop spans 13 amino acids. The V gene lost 4 bases and the J gene lost 3 bases, with 6 bases spanning the gap. Germline V CDR1 and CDR2: SEHNR, FQNEAQ (reference sequence).

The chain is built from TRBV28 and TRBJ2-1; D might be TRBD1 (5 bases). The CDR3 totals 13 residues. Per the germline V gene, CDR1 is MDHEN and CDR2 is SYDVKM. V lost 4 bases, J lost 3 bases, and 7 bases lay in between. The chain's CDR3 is CASSSDSYNEQFF. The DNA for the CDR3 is TGTGCCAGCAGTTCCGACAGCTACAATGAGCAGTTCTTC.

This CDR3 is CASRETDSTNEKLFF. CDR3 DNA: TGTGCCAGTAGAGAGACTGACTCAACTAATGAAAAACTGTTTTTT. The chain joins TRBV19 to TRBJ1-4; D ambiguous. V was shortened by 6 bases and J by 0 bases, with 11 bases between the two germline ends. The CDR3 runs 15 residues. Germline CDR1 reads LNHDA; CDR2 reads SQIVND (reference sequence).

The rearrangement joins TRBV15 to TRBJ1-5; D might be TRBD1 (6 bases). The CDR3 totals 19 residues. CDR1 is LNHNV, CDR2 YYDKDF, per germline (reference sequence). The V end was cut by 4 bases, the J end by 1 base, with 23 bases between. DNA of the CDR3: TGTGCCACCAGCATTCCGTCGGGGGGCGGGGTGGGGAGCAATCAGCCCCAGCATTTT. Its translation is CATSIPSGGGVGSNQPQHF. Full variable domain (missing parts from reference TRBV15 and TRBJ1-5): DAMVIQNPRYQVTQFGKPVTLSCSQTLNHNVMYWYQQKSSQAPKLLFHYYDKDFNNEADTPDNFQSRRPNTSFCFLDIRSPGLGDTAMYLCATSIPSGGGVGSNQPQHFGDGTRLSIL.

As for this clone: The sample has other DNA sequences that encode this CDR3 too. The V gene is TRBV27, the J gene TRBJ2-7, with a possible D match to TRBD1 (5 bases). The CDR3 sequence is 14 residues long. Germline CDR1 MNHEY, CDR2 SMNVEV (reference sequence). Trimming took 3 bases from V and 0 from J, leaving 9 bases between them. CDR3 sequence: CASSFRQGSYEQYF. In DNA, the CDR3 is TGTGCCAGCAGTTTTCGTCAGGGCTCCTACGAGCAGTACTTC.

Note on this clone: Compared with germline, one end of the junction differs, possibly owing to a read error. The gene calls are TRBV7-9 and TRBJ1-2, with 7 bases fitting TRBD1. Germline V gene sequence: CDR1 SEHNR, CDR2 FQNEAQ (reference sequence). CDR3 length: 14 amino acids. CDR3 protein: CSSSRDSDYYGYTF. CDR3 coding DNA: TGTTCCAGCAGCCGGGACAGCGACTACTATGGCTACACCTTC.

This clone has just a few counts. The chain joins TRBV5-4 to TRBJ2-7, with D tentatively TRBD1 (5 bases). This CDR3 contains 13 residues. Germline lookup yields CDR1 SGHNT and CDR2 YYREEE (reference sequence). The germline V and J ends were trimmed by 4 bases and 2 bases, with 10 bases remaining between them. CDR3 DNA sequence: TGTGCCAGCAGCGACGAGACAGCCTACGAGCAGTACTTC. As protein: CASSDETAYEQYF.

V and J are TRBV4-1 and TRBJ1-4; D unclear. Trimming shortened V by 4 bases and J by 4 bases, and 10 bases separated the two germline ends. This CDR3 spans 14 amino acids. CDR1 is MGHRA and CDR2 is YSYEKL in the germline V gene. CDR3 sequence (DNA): TGCGCCAGCAGCCGCGGGCCCTATAATGAAAAACTGTTTTTT. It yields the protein CASSRGPYNEKLFF.

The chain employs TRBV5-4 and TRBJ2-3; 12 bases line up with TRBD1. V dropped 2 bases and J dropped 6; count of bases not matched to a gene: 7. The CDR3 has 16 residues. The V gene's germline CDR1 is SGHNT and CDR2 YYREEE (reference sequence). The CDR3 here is CASSFPPGQGADTQYF. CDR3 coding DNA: TGTGCCAGCAGCTTCCCCCCGGGACAGGGGGCCGATACGCAGTATTTT.

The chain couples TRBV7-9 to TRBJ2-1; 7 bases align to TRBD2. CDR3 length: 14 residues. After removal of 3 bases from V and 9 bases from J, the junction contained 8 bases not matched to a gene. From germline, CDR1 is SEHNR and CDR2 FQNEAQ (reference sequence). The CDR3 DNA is TGTGCCAGCAGCTTCGGACTAGACGGGAGTGAGCAGTTCTTC. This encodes CASSFGLDGSEQFF.

In DNA form, the CDR3 reads TGTGCCAGCAGCCCGAGGGACAGACCCTACGAGCAGTACTTC. This gives the protein CASSPRDRPYEQYF. The chain employs TRBV11-3 and TRBJ2-7; 7 bases align to TRBD1. CDR1 is SGHNT and CDR2 is YENEEA in the germline V gene. CDR3 length: 14 amino acids. With V trimmed by 5 bases and J by 2 bases, 6 bases remained unmatched.

CDR3 nucleotide sequence: TGCAGCGTTCCAGTCGCGGGGACCACAGATACGCAGTATTTT. Protein product: CSVPVAGTTDTQYF. The rearrangement joins TRBV29-1 to TRBJ2-3, with D perhaps TRBD2 (6 bases). Germline CDR1 and CDR2: SQVTM and ANQGSEA. The CDR3 covers 14 residues. Trimming took 5 bases from V and 2 from J, leaving 14 bases between them.

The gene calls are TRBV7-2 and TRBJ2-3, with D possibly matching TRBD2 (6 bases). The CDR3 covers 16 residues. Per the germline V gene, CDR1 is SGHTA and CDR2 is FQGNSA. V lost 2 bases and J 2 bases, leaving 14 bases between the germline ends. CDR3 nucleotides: TGTGCCAGCAGCTTAAAGGCGGGACTTAACACAGATACGCAGTATTTT. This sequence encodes CASSLKAGLNTDTQYF.

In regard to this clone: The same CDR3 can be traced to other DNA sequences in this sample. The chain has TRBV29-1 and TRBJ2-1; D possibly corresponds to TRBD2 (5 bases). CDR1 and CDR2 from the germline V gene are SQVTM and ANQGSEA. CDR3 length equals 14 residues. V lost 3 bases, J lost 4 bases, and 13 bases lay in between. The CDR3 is CSVDEGELYNEQFF. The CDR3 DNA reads TGCAGCGTTGACGAGGGAGAGCTTTACAATGAGCAGTTCTTC.

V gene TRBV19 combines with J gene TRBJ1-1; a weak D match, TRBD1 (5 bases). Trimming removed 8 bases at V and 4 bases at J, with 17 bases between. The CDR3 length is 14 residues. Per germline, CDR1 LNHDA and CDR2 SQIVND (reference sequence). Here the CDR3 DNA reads TGTGCCAGTGGGGCCCAGGGTAGGACCACTGAAGCTTTCTTT. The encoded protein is CASGAQGRTTEAFF.

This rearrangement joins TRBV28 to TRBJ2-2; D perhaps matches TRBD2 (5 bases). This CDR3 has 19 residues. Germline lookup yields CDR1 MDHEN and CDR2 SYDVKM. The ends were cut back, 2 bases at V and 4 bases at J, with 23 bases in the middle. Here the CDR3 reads CASSLPGVRPRHLTGELFF. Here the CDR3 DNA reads TGTGCCAGCAGTTTACCCGGGGTCAGACCTAGACATCTCACCGGGGAGCTGTTTTTT.

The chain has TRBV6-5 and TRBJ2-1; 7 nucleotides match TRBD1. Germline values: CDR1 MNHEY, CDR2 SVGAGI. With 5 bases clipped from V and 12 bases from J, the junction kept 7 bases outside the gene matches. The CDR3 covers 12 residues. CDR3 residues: CASSQLGTVQFF. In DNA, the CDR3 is TGTGCCAGCAGTCAGCTTGGGACAGTGCAGTTCTTC.

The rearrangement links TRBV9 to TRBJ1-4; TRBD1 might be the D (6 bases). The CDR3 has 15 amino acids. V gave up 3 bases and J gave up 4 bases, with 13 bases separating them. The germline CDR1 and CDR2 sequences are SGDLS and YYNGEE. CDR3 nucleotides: TGTGCCAGCAGCGCAGTGGGACACTTTAATGAAAAACTGTTTTTT. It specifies CASSAVGHFNEKLFF.

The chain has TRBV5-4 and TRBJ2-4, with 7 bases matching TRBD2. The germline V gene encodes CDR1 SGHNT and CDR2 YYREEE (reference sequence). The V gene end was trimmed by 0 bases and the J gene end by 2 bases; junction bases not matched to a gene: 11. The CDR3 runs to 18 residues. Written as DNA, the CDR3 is TGTGCCAGCAGCTTGGGCCTACCCGGGAGGACCTCCAAAAACATTCAGTACTTC. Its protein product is CASSLGLPGRTSKNIQYF.